This T cell receptor beta chain was sequenced in a study of T cell changes during pregnancy in multiple sclerosis. V was trimmed by 0 bases and J by 6 bases, leaving 8 bases between them. The CDR3 loop spans 14 amino acids. The germline V gene encodes CDR1 MNHEY and CDR2 SVGAGI. Assay used: immunoSEQ multiplex PCR; TCRdb lists only in-frame clones, some missing. The table includes roughly 38,000 clones, around 90% detected once. Sequenced here: CD8+ T cells from peripheral blood mononuclear cells, sampled in the third trimester of pregnancy. The sequence derives from a female donor with multiple sclerosis, enrolled in a pregnancy study. The chain recombines TRBV6-5 with TRBJ2-2; possibly TRBD1 for D (6 bases). For the CDR3, the DNA is TGTGCCAGCAGTTACTCCAGGGGCCCCGGGGAGCTGTTTTTT. Translating gives CASSYSRGPGELFF.